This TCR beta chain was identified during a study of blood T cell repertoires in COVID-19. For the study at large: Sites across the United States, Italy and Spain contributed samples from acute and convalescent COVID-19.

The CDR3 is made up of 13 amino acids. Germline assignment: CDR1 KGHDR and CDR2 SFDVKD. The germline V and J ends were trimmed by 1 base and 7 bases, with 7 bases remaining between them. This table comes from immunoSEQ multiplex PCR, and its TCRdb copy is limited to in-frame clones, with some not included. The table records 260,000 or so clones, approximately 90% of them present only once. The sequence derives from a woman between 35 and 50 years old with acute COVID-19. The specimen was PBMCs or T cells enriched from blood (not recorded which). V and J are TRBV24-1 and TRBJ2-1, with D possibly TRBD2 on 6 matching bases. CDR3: CATSDFGGNEQFF. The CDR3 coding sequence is TGTGCCACCAGTGATTTTGGGGGGAATGAGCAGTTCTTC.